Following are 14 T cell receptor beta chains from one sample sequenced in a study of blood T cell repertoires in COVID-19. The data were produced by immunoSEQ multiplex PCR, yet TCRdb's version contains in-frame clones alone and is incomplete. The table shows about 130,000 clones, with 80% to 95% occurring only once. The material sequenced was peripheral blood. The receptor source for this set is a man aged 45-60 years with COVID-19, enrolled during active disease.

This clone appeared a few times. This CDR3 is also generated by other DNA sequences in the sample. The J gene is TRBJ1-1, the V gene TRBV10-3; unclear D gene. Trimming took 6 bases from V and 1 from J, leaving 9 bases between them. The CDR3 runs 13 residues. The germline V gene encodes CDR1 ENHRY and CDR2 SYGVKD. The CDR3 protein is CAISPTENTEAFF. The CDR3, as DNA: TGTGCCATCAGCCCTACAGAGAACACTGAAGCTTTCTTT.

The J gene is TRBJ2-1, the V gene TRBV27; 10 bases line up with TRBD1. Germline V gene lookup returns CDR1 MNHEY and CDR2 SMNVEV (reference sequence). The CDR3 extends over 15 amino acids. V gave up 4 bases and J gave up 5 bases; unmatched junction bases: 5. This CDR3 reads CASSSDRGVDNEQFF. CDR3 coding DNA: TGTGCCAGCAGTTCGGACAGGGGGGTCGACAATGAGCAGTTCTTC.

The V call is TRBV10-1, the J call TRBJ2-3, with 9 bases lining up with TRBD2. V gave up 0 bases and J gave up 0 bases; unmatched junction bases: 7. CDR1 is WNHNN and CDR2 is SYGVQD in the germline V gene (reference sequence). The length of the CDR3 is 18 residues. In DNA, the CDR3 is TGCGCCAGCAGTGAGTCGGGTAGCGGGAGCCCGAGCACAGATACGCAGTATTTT. This codes for CASSESGSGSPSTDTQYF.

The chain couples TRBV5-1 to TRBJ2-3, with D unresolved. The germline V gene encodes CDR1 SGHRS and CDR2 YFSETQ. V shed 0 bases and J shed 6 bases, with 8 bases lying between them. CDR3 size: 13 residues. This chain's CDR3 is CASSLALPDTQYF. DNA of the CDR3: TGCGCCAGCAGCTTGGCACTCCCGGATACGCAGTATTTT.

The V and J genes are TRBV13 and TRBJ2-2, with 8 bases matching TRBD1. The CDR3 loop spans 16 amino acids. With 0 bases clipped from V and 5 bases from J, the junction kept 5 bases outside the gene matches. CDR1 and CDR2 from the germline V gene are PRHDT and FYEKMQ (reference sequence). CDR3 sequence: CASSLGLTGETGELFF. The CDR3, as DNA: TGTGCCAGCAGCTTAGGGTTGACAGGGGAAACCGGGGAGCTGTTTTTT. The whole variable domain, filled in from reference TRBV13 and TRBJ2-2, reads AAGVIQSPRHLIKEKRETATLKCYPIPRHDTVYWYQQGPGQDPQFLISFYEKMQSDKGSIPDRFSAQQFSDYHSELNMSSLELGDSALYFCASSLGLTGETGELFFGEGSRLTVL.

The chain is built from TRBV6-1 and TRBJ2-1, with 8 bases lining up with TRBD2. The CDR3 runs to 16 residues. The germline V gene has CDR1 MNHNS and CDR2 SASEGT. The V gene end was trimmed by 0 bases and the J gene end by 3 bases; junction bases not matched to a gene: 4. The CDR3 DNA is TGTGCCAGCAGTGAAGCGGAGCGGGAGTTCTACAATGAGCAGTTCTTC. Translated: CASSEAEREFYNEQFF.

This clone appeared a few times. This chain uses TRBV25-1 with TRBJ2-5, with D perhaps matching TRBD2 (5 bases). Trimming took 8 bases from V and 4 from J, leaving 17 bases between them. Per germline, CDR1 MGHDK and CDR2 SYGVNS. This CDR3 is 14 amino acids long. The CDR3 spells CASFSDSSRETQYF. CDR3 DNA sequence: TGTGCCAGCTTTTCGGACTCATCAAGAGAGACCCAGTACTTC.

This clone was detected once. This sequence joins TRBV6-1 and TRBJ2-5; D perhaps matches TRBD2 (6 bases). This CDR3 is built from 13 residues. Germline loops: CDR1 MNHNS, CDR2 SASEGT. V was pared by 3 bases and J by 6 bases, with 11 bases between. CDR3 residues: CASSETGDQTQYF. The CDR3 nucleotides read TGTGCCAGCAGTGAGACGGGAGATCAGACCCAGTACTTC.

The chain joins TRBV5-8 to TRBJ2-3; possible D gene TRBD2, 5 bases. The germline V gene encodes CDR1 SGHTS and CDR2 YDEGEE. CDR3 length equals 15 residues. Trimming shortened V by 0 bases and J by 3 bases, and 11 bases separated the two germline ends. CDR3 amino acids: CASSLAGSRTDTQYF. The CDR3 nucleotides read TGTGCCAGCAGCTTGGCGGGGAGCAGAACAGATACGCAGTATTTT. The full variable domain, its missing parts supplied by reference TRBV5-8 and TRBJ2-3, is EAGVTQSPTHLIKTRGQQATLRCSPISGHTSVYWYQQALGLGLQFLLWYDEGEERNRGNFPPRFSGRQFPNYSSELNVNALELEDSALYLCASSLAGSRTDTQYFGPGTRLTVL.

In nucleotides, the CDR3 is TGTGCCATCACAGCCCGGGAAGGGACCGGGGAGCTGTTTTTT. Translating it yields CAITAREGTGELFF. V usage is TRBV10-3 and J usage is TRBJ2-2; TRBD2 is a possible D gene (5 bases). The V and J ends lost 7 bases and 5 bases respectively, with 14 bases between them. CDR1 and CDR2 (germline): ENHRY, SYGVKD. CDR3 length: 14 amino acids.

The chain recombines TRBV24-1 with TRBJ2-7; D is unclear. V gave up 2 bases and J gave up 6 bases, with 19 bases separating them. CDR1 and CDR2 from the germline V gene are KGHDR and SFDVKD. The CDR3 is 16 amino acids. CDR3 DNA sequence: TGTGCCACCAGTGATTCCTTAAGCGACTCGGCCTCCGAGCAGTACTTC. Translated: CATSDSLSDSASEQYF.

The CDR3 DNA follows: TGTGCCATCAGTGCACAGGGGGCGAACACCGGGGAGCTGTTTTTT. Amino acids: CAISAQGANTGELFF. The chain couples TRBV10-3 to TRBJ2-2; 8 bases are shared with TRBD1. CDR3 length: 15 amino acids. Germline CDR1 ENHRY, CDR2 SYGVKD. With 4 bases clipped from V and 0 bases from J, the junction kept 1 base outside the gene matches.

The gene calls are TRBV29-1 and TRBJ2-7; TRBD2 matches 13 bases. Trimming at V came to 4 bases and at J to 3 bases, leaving 12 bases not matched to a gene. The germline V gene has CDR1 SQVTM and CDR2 ANQGSEA. This CDR3 is 17 amino acids long. CDR3 sequence: CSVATTLGLAGFYEQYF. The CDR3 DNA sequence: TGCAGCGTTGCGACAACCCTGGGACTAGCGGGATTCTACGAGCAGTACTTC.

This clone was detected only once. This sequence joins TRBV19 and TRBJ1-5; D is undetermined. CDR3 length: 14 residues. V lost 2 bases and J lost 3, with 8 bases in between. Germline CDR1 LNHDA, CDR2 SQIVND (reference sequence). CDR3 sequence reads: CASSITQINQPQHF. The CDR3 DNA follows: TGTGCCAGTAGTATAACGCAGATCAATCAGCCCCAGCATTTT.